Listed here is a single TCR beta chain. The method was immunoSEQ multiplex PCR; TCRdb's version includes in-frame clones alone and lacks a portion of them. The table records 10,000 or so clones, 70% to 85% of them present only once. The data derive from a study of follicular helper T cells after annual influenza vaccination. V was trimmed by 0 bases and J by 4 bases, leaving 13 bases between them. Germline V CDR1 and CDR2: SNHLY, FYNNEI. This CDR3 is 16 amino acids long. Stated time point: 2014-2015 season, pre-vaccination. The origin of this receptor is an adult who received the influenza vaccine. The specimen comprised CXCR5- memory CD4+ T cells sorted from blood, sampled on the day of influenza vaccination. The rearrangement joins TRBV2 to TRBJ2-1; a weak D match, TRBD2 (5 bases). The CDR3 sequence: CASSEASASPYNEQFF. Here the CDR3 DNA reads TGTGCCAGCAGTGAAGCCTCGGCTAGCCCATACAATGAGCAGTTCTTC.